Given below is one T cell receptor (beta chain) in context. Per the original data handling: Amplification with reference gene primers provided the estimates of nucleated cell counts. Here immunoSEQ multiplex PCR was the method, and the copy in TCRdb shows in-frame clones only, minus some. D and trimming come from the DNA, and the V and J calls and clone size come from that table. The sample lists fewer than 85,000 clones, approximately 90% occurring once. These data originate in a study of blood T cell repertoires in COVID-19. The sequenced material came from peripheral blood. This TCR came from a man aged 50-59 years with active COVID-19.

The CDR3 DNA follows: TGTGCCAGCAGTTTGGCAGGACTAGAAGAGACCCAGTACTTC. Translating it yields CASSLAGLEETQYF. The V call is TRBV28, the J call TRBJ2-5, with TRBD2 matching over 7 bases. V trimming: 3 bases; J trimming: 3 bases; junction bases outside the gene matches: 4. Germline V gene data show CDR1 as MDHEN and CDR2 as SYDVKM. The CDR3 runs to 14 residues.